This T cell receptor beta chain stems from a study of blood T cell repertoires in COVID-19. Study-level background: Donors in the United States, Italy and Spain gave samples during acute or convalescent COVID-19.

Donors were grouped by their self-reported clinical history. Recovered Cohort 3 donors showed two negative PCRs, clearance, or symptom resolution. CDR1 is SGHNT, CDR2 YYREEE, per germline (reference sequence). After removal of 6 bases from V and 6 bases from J, the junction contained 14 bases not matched to a gene. The CDR3 spans 15 residues. Original processing methods: Amplification of reference gene primers provided the estimated nucleated cell counts. Generated by immunoSEQ multiplex PCR, the TCRdb table keeps only in-frame clones and is missing some. V, J and clone size were drawn from that table, and D and trimming were deduced from the DNA. Here the sample spans about 350,000 clones, more than 85% being singletons.

The chain couples TRBV5-4 to TRBJ1-2, with 7 nucleotides matching TRBD1. Sequencing was carried out using PBMCs or T cells enriched from blood (not recorded which). This TCR came from a woman between 25 and 40 years old who had recovered from COVID-19. The CDR3 loop reads CASTGRGFPLDGYTF. The CDR3 DNA sequence: TGTGCCAGCACGGGCAGGGGGTTTCCTTTAGATGGCTACACCTTC.